Listed below are T cell receptor beta chains from one sample, sequenced in a study of cytomegalovirus exposure and HLA in healthy donors. The data were produced by immunoSEQ multiplex PCR, yet TCRdb's version contains in-frame clones alone and is incomplete. Of 150,000 to 200,000 clones listed, about four fifths are singletons. The source material was PBMCs. The source is a man between 18 and 29 years old in good health and CMV-seropositive. The CDR3 runs from the conserved cysteine through the conserved F or W. The order of the fields is D gene, V gene, J gene, clone size, CDR3 DNA, CDR3 protein. The D gene is left open where the match is weak. A clone size is listed for some rows: how often the clone was seen (once, few, many), or a class if it is expanded.

TRBD1,TRBV5-6,TRBJ2-7,.,TGTGCCAGCAGCCTCCTAGGGACAGGCTCCTACGAGCAGTACTTC,CASSLLGTGSYEQYF
.,TRBV6-5,TRBJ2-7,.,TGTGCCAGCAGTCCTCGTCTCGGCGGGATCAACGAGCAGTACTTC,CASSPRLGGINEQYF
.,TRBV4-2,TRBJ1-3,.,TGTGCCAGCAGCTCAGAGTGGGGCTCGGGAAACACCATATATTTT,CASSSEWGSGNTIYF
TRBD2,TRBV4-3,TRBJ2-1,.,TGCGCCAGCAGCCAAGTGACCTTGATAGCGGGGTACAATGAGCAGTTCTTC,CASSQVTLIAGYNEQFF
TRBD2,TRBV6-6,TRBJ2-1,.,TGTGCCAGCAGTTACTCGGGACTAGCGGGTGGCAATGAGCAGTTCTTC,CASSYSGLAGGNEQFF
.,TRBV15,TRBJ2-2,once,TGTGCCACCAGCACTAGGGGCAGGGCTTTGGGGGAGCTGTTTTTT,CATSTRGRALGELFF
.,TRBV4-2,TRBJ2-1,once,TGTGCCAGCAGCCAAGTGGGGGCTCAGGGCTACAATGAGCAGTTCTTC,CASSQVGAQGYNEQFF
TRBD1,TRBV5-1,TRBJ2-3,.,TGCGCCAGCAGCTTGAGGGACAGCCCCACAGATACGCAGTATTTT,CASSLRDSPTDTQYF
.,TRBV7-2,TRBJ1-5,.,TGTGCCAGCAGCTTACGTCCCCGGGGCAATCAGCCCCAGCATTTT,CASSLRPRGNQPQHF
.,TRBV9,TRBJ2-3,.,TGTGCCAGCAGCGTGGGCCGGGACTCAATCACAGATACGCAGTATTTT,CASSVGRDSITDTQYF
TRBD2,TRBV19,TRBJ2-1,.,TGTGCCAGTAGCCCCCCTCCGCCGGGAGGTAATGAGCAGTTCTTC,CASSPPPPGGNEQFF
TRBD1,TRBV4-1,TRBJ1-3,.,TGCGCCAGCAGCCAAGGATTAATACCGAGGACAGGCTCTGGAAACACCATATATTTT,CASSQGLIPRTGSGNTIYF
.,TRBV13,TRBJ2-7,.,TGTGCCAGCAGCGGGGGATGGCTAAACGGGGGCGAGCAGTACTTC,CASSGGWLNGGEQYF
TRBD2,TRBV25-1,TRBJ2-7,.,TGTGCCAGCAGTGAATTTAAGACTAGCGGCGAGCAGTACTTC,CASSEFKTSGEQYF
TRBD2,TRBV6-5,TRBJ2-1,.,TGTGCCAGCAGCCAACTAGCGGGAGGGCCGGTCGGGTTCTTC,CASSQLAGGPVGFF
.,TRBV29-1,TRBJ1-1,once,TGCAGCGTTGGCATGTCATCGGGAAACACTGAAGCTTTCTTT,CSVGMSSGNTEAFF
.,TRBV7-6,TRBJ2-3,few,TGTGCCAGCAGCTTAGTTGACGGGTTTGGCACAGATACGCAGTATTTT,CASSLVDGFGTDTQYF
TRBD2,TRBV7-9,TRBJ2-1,.,TGTGCCAGCAGCTTAGAACTAGCGGATCTCCTTTCCTACAATGAGCAGTTCTTC,CASSLELADLLSYNEQFF
.,TRBV29-1,TRBJ1-1,.,TGCAGCGCTATCAGGGGCCCGAACACTGAAGCTTTCTTT,CSAIRGPNTEAFF
.,TRBV25-1,TRBJ1-4,once,TGTGCCAGCAGTGAATATCCCTCCGGGACACTGAGTGAAAAACTGTTTTTT,CASSEYPSGTLSEKLFF
TRBD1,TRBV9,TRBJ1-1,.,TGTGCCAGCGGGACAGGAGCCACTGAAGCTTTCTTT,CASGTGATEAFF
.,TRBV28,TRBJ2-3,.,TGTGCCAGCAGCCTACTAGTAGGCACAGATACGCAGTATTTT,CASSLLVGTDTQYF
TRBD1,TRBV5-1,TRBJ1-2,.,TGCGCCAGCAGCTTGGCGCGCAGGGGGAACTATGGCTACACCTTC,CASSLARRGNYGYTF
TRBD1,TRBV25-1,TRBJ1-4,.,TGTGCCAGCAGTGCTCCGGGACAGGGTAATGAAAAACTGTTTTTT,CASSAPGQGNEKLFF
TRBD1,TRBV7-3,TRBJ2-3,.,TGTGCCAGCAGCTTAAACAGGGGGCGGGACGGCACAGATACGCAGTATTTT,CASSLNRGRDGTDTQYF
.,TRBV7-3,TRBJ2-2,.,TGTGCCAGCAGCTCAGGAAGCTTCACCGGGGAGCTGTTTTTT,CASSSGSFTGELFF
.,TRBV27,TRBJ2-3,.,TGTGCCGCGGCGGCGGGGCTTACTAGCACAGATACGCAGTATTTT,CAAAAGLTSTDTQYF